The 10 T cell receptor beta chains listed next were all sequenced from one sample in a study of blood T cell repertoires in COVID-19 (dated by TCRdb to 2020 to 2022). Library prep was done by the immunoSEQ multiplex PCR assay. TCRdb obtained this table from immuneACCESS and retained in-frame rearrangements with V and J assigned. These tables miss some clones; where compared with another copy, unresolved V genes account for less than half of the shortfall, and the remainder is unexplained. This sample gives 250,000 to 400,000 clones in total; 75% to 90% of them show up just once. The top ten hold less than 3.5% of the sample. The specimen was peripheral blood. Every receptor here comes from a woman younger than 45 with COVID-19, enrolled during active disease.

V gene TRBV5-1 combines with J gene TRBJ1-3, with 7 bases matching TRBD1. Unmatched junction bases numbered 7, after V lost 4 bases and J lost 0 bases. CDR1 is SGHRS and CDR2 is YFSETQ in the germline V gene. The CDR3 length is 16 residues. The CDR3 sequence is CASSRTSGGSGNTIYF. In nucleotides, the CDR3 is TGCGCCAGCAGCCGGACCTCAGGGGGCTCTGGAAACACCATATATTTT.

This chain links TRBV2 with TRBJ2-7; D is uncertain. The CDR3 covers 11 residues. V lost 7 bases and J 3 bases, leaving 7 bases between the germline ends. CDR1 and CDR2 from the germline V gene are SNHLY and FYNNEI. CDR3 protein: CASNDFYEQYF. Here the CDR3 DNA reads TGTGCCAGCAATGACTTCTACGAGCAGTACTTC.

This clone was seen a few times. J is TRBJ1-2 and V is TRBV10-1; possibly TRBD1 for D (6 bases). V shed 5 bases and J shed 2 bases, with 12 bases lying between them. Germline CDR1 reads WNHNN; CDR2 reads SYGVQD (reference sequence). The CDR3 is 14 residues long. The CDR3, as DNA: TGCGCCAGCAGTACTAAGACAGGCAACTATGGCTACACCTTC. It yields the protein CASSTKTGNYGYTF.

The CDR3 DNA is TGCGCCAGCAGCTCCGCGGGAGGGGGAGAGACCCAGTACTTC. Its translation: CASSSAGGGETQYF. The V and J genes are TRBV5-1 and TRBJ2-5, with TRBD2 identical over 9 bases. Germline lookup yields CDR1 SGHRS and CDR2 YFSETQ. The CDR3 sequence is 14 residues long. J gave up 4 bases and V 3 bases, and 4 bases lay outside the gene matches.

The rearrangement uses TRBV25-1 and TRBJ1-1, with 9 bases aligning to TRBD1. The germline V gene has CDR1 MGHDK and CDR2 SYGVNS. V was clipped by 8 bases and J by 1 base; unmatched bases: 5. The CDR3 runs 14 residues. As DNA, the CDR3 is TGTGCCAGCGTACGGACAGGGGAGAACACTGAAGCTTTCTTT. Translated: CASVRTGENTEAFF.

V gene TRBV9 combines with J gene TRBJ2-6, with D possibly being TRBD2 (5 bases). Germline loops: CDR1 SGDLS, CDR2 YYNGEE. V lost 3 bases and J lost 15, with 13 bases in between. The CDR3 sequence is 12 residues long. The CDR3 loop reads CASSAGGLTLTF. The DNA of the CDR3 is TGTGCCAGCAGCGCGGGCGGGTTGACCCTGACTTTC.

The chain joins TRBV5-1 to TRBJ2-2; possible D gene TRBD2, 6 bases. Per germline, CDR1 SGHRS and CDR2 YFSETQ. The CDR3 runs 12 residues. V lost 2 bases and J 13 bases, leaving 12 bases between the germline ends. This CDR3 reads CASSFTGDRLFF. The DNA for the CDR3 is TGCGCCAGCAGCTTTACGGGGGATCGGCTGTTTTTT. Full variable domain (outside the CDR3, taken from reference TRBV5-1 and TRBJ2-2): KAGVTQTPRYLIKTRGQQVTLSCSPISGHRSVSWYQQTPGQGLQFLFEYFSETQRNKGNFPGRFSGRQFSNSRSEMNVSTLELGDSALYLCASSFTGDRLFFGEGSRLTVL.

The chain employs TRBV3-1 (or the pseudogene TRBV3-2) and TRBJ1-1; D gene unclear. This CDR3 comprises 13 residues. V was clipped by 10 bases and J by 1 base, with 13 bases between them. CDR1 LGHDT and CDR2 YNNKEL come from the germline V gene (reference sequence). The CDR3 bases are TGTGCCATCCTCAAAGGCGGGAACACTGAAGCTTTCTTT. Translation gives CAILKGGNTEAFF.

This rearrangement joins TRBV27 to TRBJ2-1; TRBD2 aligns across 14 bases. CDR1 and CDR2 from the germline V gene are MNHEY and SMNVEV (reference sequence). V dropped 8 bases and J dropped 9; count of bases not matched to a gene: 18. The CDR3 loop spans 18 amino acids. The CDR3 DNA follows: TGTGCCAGCCGGGGGCAGGGGGGACTAGCGGGAGTGGTAGGTGAGCAGTTCTTC. Encoded protein: CASRGQGGLAGVVGEQFF.

V is TRBV20-1 and J is TRBJ2-3, with TRBD2 as a possible D gene (5 bases). This CDR3 is built from 11 residues. Deletions cut 6 bases from V and 4 bases from J, with 8 bases between. Per germline, CDR1 DFQATT and CDR2 SNEGSKA (reference sequence). The CDR3 DNA sequence: TGCAGTGCGGAGGTCCCAGATACGCAGTATTTT. Translated, it gives CSAEVPDTQYF.